This entry features one T cell receptor beta chain sequence. The target antigen is unknown. This sample stems from a study of read filtering for tumor transcriptome and immune sequencing. Study-wide findings and caveats: Without single-read clonotypes, shared clonotype proportions correlated more between IR-seq and RNA-seq.

This CDR3 is built from 12 residues. Germline lookup yields CDR1 MDHEN and CDR2 SYDVKM. V dropped 8 bases and J dropped 2 bases, with 10 bases sitting between them. This library used around 400 ng RNA and molecular barcoded adaptors spanning alpha/delta and beta/gamma chains. TCRdb redid the calling of the reads with MiXCR, one entry per CDR3 protein. Of 90,000 to 95,000 distinct CDR3 sequences in the sample, 20% to 25% were seen once. The origin of this receptor is a donor at least 40 years old with multiple myeloma. The chain has TRBV28 and TRBJ2-7; D unresolved. The material sequenced was a population of CD138-negative cells sorted from bone marrow. The CDR3 DNA follows: TGTGCCAGCTCCACCGGACCCTACGAGCAGTACTTC. Translated: CASSTGPYEQYF.